One sample yielded the 26 T cell receptor beta chains listed below, sequenced in a study of blood T cells in healthy people across ages. Alongside a J-beta primer mix, a sample-barcoded 5' primer served in a second PCR lasting about 6 to 11 cycles. In TCRdb, the 5' RACE reads were re-called with MiXCR into one record per CDR3 protein. The data hold approximately 1.5 million distinct CDR3 sequences, with 30% to 35% observed a single time. Sequenced: blood. The receptors stem from a woman under 40 in good health.

This clonotype was seen more than once but under ten times. The chain combines TRBV6-2 or TRBV6-3 with TRBJ1-1, with D perhaps TRBD1 (6 bases). Germline CDR1 reads MNHEY; CDR2 reads SVGEGT. The CDR3 covers 14 residues. V shed 2 bases and J shed 7 bases, with 14 bases lying between them. The CDR3 DNA follows: TGTGCCAGCAGTTACGGGGGGAACAGGGTTGAAGCTTTCTTT. Its protein is CASSYGGNRVEAFF.

The chain joins TRBV20-1 to TRBJ2-5; 8 bases align to TRBD1. This CDR3 comprises 15 residues. The germline CDR1 and CDR2 sequences are DFQATT and SNEGSKA (reference sequence). V dropped 4 bases and J dropped 5; count of bases not matched to a gene: 12. In nucleotides, the CDR3 is TGCAGTGCTACCAGGGCAGGGGGCGGTTTGGAGACCCAGTACTTC. Protein: CSATRAGGGLETQYF.

This clonotype came up once. The rearrangement uses TRBV27 and TRBJ1-2, with D possibly being TRBD1 (5 bases). Trimming shortened V by 3 bases and J by 3 bases, and 14 bases separated the two germline ends. The CDR3 is 15 amino acids. Germline CDR1 reads MNHEY; CDR2 reads SMNVEV (reference sequence). CDR3 bases: TGTGCCAGCAGTTTTGGGGGAGGGAAGGACTATGGCTACACCTTC. This sequence encodes CASSFGGGKDYGYTF.

The J gene is TRBJ2-3, the V gene TRBV6-1; weak D call: TRBD1 (6 bases). Trimming took off 8 bases at V and 0 bases at J, with 21 bases between the two ends. Germline CDR1 reads MNHNS; CDR2 reads SASEGT. The CDR3 contains 17 residues. The CDR3 loop is CASEVKGVTISTDTQYF. In DNA, the CDR3 is TGTGCCAGCGAAGTGAAGGGGGTCACTATAAGCACAGATACGCAGTATTTT.

This clonotype has more than one count but fewer than ten. The chain joins TRBV12-3 or TRBV12-4 to TRBJ2-5; 11 bases map to TRBD1. The CDR3 has 15 amino acids. The V gene end was trimmed by 5 bases and the J gene end by 4 bases; junction bases not matched to a gene: 6. CDR3 protein: CASSLPDRGRETQYF. CDR3 nucleotide sequence: TGTGCCAGCAGTCTACCGGACAGGGGGCGAGAGACCCAGTACTTC.

The chain combines TRBV28 with TRBJ2-1; TRBD2 might be the D (6 bases). V was cut by 6 bases and J by 8 bases, with 11 bases left in between. The CDR3 is made up of 12 amino acids. Germline-derived CDR1 and CDR2 are MDHEN and SYDVKM. CDR3 protein: CASSRGGHEQFF. The DNA of the CDR3 is TGTGCCAGCAGCCGGGGAGGCCATGAGCAGTTCTTC. Full variable domain (outside the CDR3, taken from reference TRBV28 and TRBJ2-1): DVKVTQSSRYLVKRTGEKVFLECVQDMDHENMFWYRQDPGLGLRLIYFSYDVKMKEKGDIPEGYSVSREKKERFSLILESASTNQTSMYLCASSRGGHEQFFGPGTRLTVL.

A few counts support this clonotype. The rearrangement joins TRBV4-2 to TRBJ2-1; no definite D call. The CDR3 is 14 residues long. Per germline, CDR1 LGHNA and CDR2 YNFKEQ. V was shortened by 4 bases and J by 15 bases, with 22 bases between the two germline ends. CDR3 amino acids: CASSPRPAHQVRFF. The CDR3 DNA reads as TGTGCCAGCAGCCCCCGCCCCGCGCACCAGGTTCGGTTCTTC.

This clonotype was recorded a few times. This chain links TRBV3-1 with TRBJ1-2; TRBD1 is a possible D gene (5 bases). V lost 4 bases and J lost 0, with 15 bases in between. The CDR3 contains 16 residues. Germline V lookup: CDR1 LGHDT, CDR2 YNNKEL (reference sequence). CDR3: CASSRILGASNYGYTF. Written as DNA, the CDR3 is TGTGCCAGCAGCCGGATTCTCGGGGCTTCTAACTATGGCTACACCTTC. The whole variable domain, filled in from reference TRBV3-1 and TRBJ1-2, reads DTAVSQTPKYLVTQMGNDKSIKCEQNLGHDTMYWYKQDSKKFLKIMFSYNNKELIINETVPNRFSPKSPDKAHLNLHINSLELGDSAVYFCASSRILGASNYGYTFGSGTRLTVV.

V gene TRBV3-1 combines with J gene TRBJ1-1, with D perhaps matching TRBD1 (6 bases). Looked up from germline, CDR1 is LGHDT and CDR2 is YNNKEL (reference sequence). The CDR3 totals 14 residues. V shed 3 bases and J shed 6 bases, with 14 bases lying between them. The DNA for the CDR3 is TGTGCCAGCAGCCAGACAGGTGTAGTCCCTGAAGCTTTCTTT. Protein sequence: CASSQTGVVPEAFF.

Ten or more counts support this clonotype. V is TRBV7-9 and J is TRBJ2-5, with 8 bases fitting TRBD2. The CDR3 is made up of 15 amino acids. V was clipped by 4 bases and J by 6 bases; unmatched bases: 10. Looked up from germline, CDR1 is SEHNR and CDR2 is FQNEAQ (reference sequence). CDR3 region: CASSSPIAGSKTQYF. The CDR3 DNA reads TGTGCCAGCAGCTCACCAATAGCGGGGTCCAAGACCCAGTACTTC.

This clonotype is a singleton in its sample. This chain uses TRBV6-5 with TRBJ2-1, with 9 bases identical to TRBD2. With V trimmed by 0 bases and J by 5 bases, 5 bases remained unmatched. Germline lookup yields CDR1 MNHEY and CDR2 SVGAGI. The CDR3 is made up of 16 amino acids. DNA for the CDR3: TGTGCCAGCAGTTACTCGGGTAGCGGGGGTGACAATGAGCAGTTCTTC. This translates into CASSYSGSGGDNEQFF.

This clonotype was counted ten times or more. The chain joins TRBV11-2 to TRBJ2-3; D call uncertain. There are 12 residues in the CDR3. Germline-derived CDR1 and CDR2 are SGHAT and FQNNGV. V was clipped by 6 bases and J by 6 bases, with 10 bases between them. The CDR3 is CASSTRTDTQYF. The CDR3 nucleotides read TGTGCCAGCAGTACCCGGACGGATACGCAGTATTTT.

J is TRBJ2-1 and V is TRBV12-3 or TRBV12-4, with D hard to call. V was trimmed by 5 bases and J by 2 bases, leaving 19 bases between them. The CDR3 extends over 17 amino acids. The CDR3 DNA reads TGTGCCAGCAGTCCCCCGGTCTCAACGGCAGCCTACAATGAGCAGTTCTTC. This sequence encodes CASSPPVSTAAYNEQFF.

The chain has TRBV20-1 and TRBJ2-3; TRBD2 matches at 11 bases. V dropped 6 bases and J dropped 4; count of bases not matched to a gene: 12. Germline CDR1 reads DFQATT; CDR2 reads SNEGSKA (reference sequence). The CDR3 totals 16 residues. In nucleotides, the CDR3 is TGCAGTGCGCAACAAAGACTAGCGGGGTGGGCAGATACGCAGTATTTT. The encoded protein is CSAQQRLAGWADTQYF.

The table lists this clonotype with many counts. The CDR3 nucleotides are TGTGCCAGCAGCTCCGCTCGGGGACTTACCAACAATGAGCAGTTCTTC. Amino acid sequence: CASSSARGLTNNEQFF. The chain is built from TRBV7-9 and TRBJ2-1; D might be TRBD2 (6 bases). The CDR3 is 16 residues long. Germline CDR1 and CDR2: SEHNR and FQNEAQ (reference sequence). V gave up 4 bases and J gave up 5 bases, with 18 bases separating them. Full variable domain (rest looked up from reference TRBV7-9 and TRBJ2-1): DTGVSQNPRHKITKRGQNVTFRCDPISEHNRLYWYRQTLGQGPEFLTYFQNEAQLEKSRLLSDRFSAERPKGSFSTLEIQRTEQGDSAMYLCASSSARGLTNNEQFFGPGTRLTVL.

The table lists this clonotype with many counts. J is TRBJ2-7 and V is TRBV7-9, with a tentative D call TRBD2 (7 bases). In germline, CDR1 is SEHNR, CDR2 FQNEAQ (reference sequence). This CDR3 comprises 14 residues. Trimming left V 5 bases short and J 7 bases short, with 18 bases between. CDR3 coding DNA: TGTGCCAGCAGCCCGTTGGGGGGGGCAGGAGAGCAGTACTTC. The encoded protein is CASSPLGGAGEQYF. Combining the CDR3 with reference TRBV7-9 and TRBJ2-7 gives the whole variable domain DTGVSQNPRHKITKRGQNVTFRCDPISEHNRLYWYRQTLGQGPEFLTYFQNEAQLEKSRLLSDRFSAERPKGSFSTLEIQRTEQGDSAMYLCASSPLGGAGEQYFGPGTRLTVT.

The rearrangement joins TRBV30 to TRBJ2-7, with a weak D call TRBD2 (6 bases). The V gene's germline CDR1 is GTSNPN and CDR2 SVGIG (reference sequence). The CDR3 is 12 residues long. Trimming removed 2 bases from V and 3 bases from J, with 8 bases in between. The DNA of the CDR3 is TGTGCCTGGAGTTGGGGGGACTACGAGCAGTACTTC. Residues: CAWSWGDYEQYF.

The V call is TRBV9, the J call TRBJ2-1; no clear D. Germline V lookup: CDR1 SGDLS, CDR2 YYNGEE. This CDR3 is built from 15 residues. V dropped 4 bases and J dropped 5 bases, with 16 bases sitting between them. The CDR3 coding sequence is TGTGCCAGCAGCCGAGCGCGGTTCCCGAACAATGAGCAGTTCTTC. It yields the protein CASSRARFPNNEQFF.

The sample holds a few counts of this clonotype. The chain recombines TRBV5-6 with TRBJ2-1, with a tentative D call TRBD2 (6 bases). CDR1 is SGHDT, CDR2 YYEEEE, per germline. Between the trimmed V and J ends, which lost 0 bases and 6 bases, there was a span of 13 bases. CDR3 size: 15 residues. The CDR3 reads CASSLGTTTFNEQFF. The CDR3 DNA reads TGTGCCAGCAGCTTGGGGACTACCACCTTCAATGAGCAGTTCTTC.

The chain links TRBV29-1 to TRBJ1-2; no clear D. Deletions cut 1 base from V and 5 bases from J, with 8 bases between. This CDR3 contains 12 residues. Germline V CDR1 and CDR2: SQVTM, ANQGSEA. Written as DNA, the CDR3 is TGCAGCGTTGAAGTTAACAGATATGGCTACACCTTC. This translates into CSVEVNRYGYTF.

The CDR3 DNA sequence: TGTGCCAGCAGTGATGGTTTCAGGGGAGACTACGAGCAGTACTTC. Translation gives CASSDGFRGDYEQYF. The rearrangement uses TRBV2 and TRBJ2-7, with D possibly matching TRBD1 (6 bases). The length of the CDR3 is 15 residues. Trimming removed 3 bases from V and 3 bases from J, with 15 bases in between. Germline values: CDR1 SNHLY, CDR2 FYNNEI.

V and J are TRBV10-3 and TRBJ1-4; possibly TRBD1 for D (5 bases). This CDR3 spans 13 amino acids. V was pared by 7 bases and J by 7 bases, with 13 bases between. In germline, CDR1 is ENHRY, CDR2 SYGVKD. CDR3 protein: CAITMGVREKLFF. The CDR3 region has the DNA TGTGCCATCACGATGGGGGTTCGTGAAAAACTGTTTTTT.

V is TRBV10-2 and J is TRBJ2-4; 12 positions match TRBD2. This CDR3 contains 14 residues. The germline gives CDR1 WSHSY, CDR2 SAAADI. V was clipped by 5 bases and J by 8 bases; unmatched bases: 4. CDR3 amino acids: CASSLAGGQDIQYF. In DNA, the CDR3 is TGCGCCAGCAGTCTAGCGGGGGGGCAAGACATTCAGTACTTC.

As regards this clonotype: One junction end does not reproduce the germline sequence, and a read error may be involved. The chain recombines TRBV5-1 with TRBJ2-4; D is unclear. This CDR3 is built from 15 residues. Germline CDR1 is SGHRS and CDR2 is YFSETQ. The DNA for the CDR3 is TGCGCCAGCAACTTGGACCTCCTAGCCAAAAACATTCAGTACTTC. Encoded protein: CASNLDLLAKNIQYF.

The V call is TRBV7-9, the J call TRBJ2-6; D gene ambiguous. Trimming took off 5 bases at V and 7 bases at J, with 15 bases between the two ends. The CDR3 has 15 residues. CDR1 and CDR2 from the germline V gene are SEHNR and FQNEAQ (reference sequence). The CDR3 reads CASSHPPGSANVLTF. CDR3 coding DNA: TGTGCCAGCAGCCATCCGCCGGGTTCCGCCAACGTCCTGACTTTC.

This clonotype has a handful of counts. The rearrangement links TRBV13 to TRBJ1-2, with D uncertain. CDR1 and CDR2 from the germline V gene are PRHDT and FYEKMQ (reference sequence). V gave up 0 bases and J gave up 4 bases, with 12 bases separating them. This CDR3 region has 15 residues. The CDR3 is CASSLGRGGSYGYTF. The DNA for the CDR3 is TGTGCCAGCAGCTTAGGACGGGGAGGGAGCTATGGCTACACCTTC.